The rows below give T cell receptor beta chains drawn from one sample of a study of T cell responses to AZD1222 COVID-19 vaccine. TCRdb keeps only in-frame clones here, not all; method: immunoSEQ multiplex PCR. The sample holds about 100,000 clones; around nine tenths are singletons and the top ten take around 2.8%. Sample: peripheral blood, taken on day 0 of AZD1222 vaccination. The receptor set was obtained from an adult in good health. CDR3s include the opening cysteine and the closing phenylalanine or tryptophan. D genes are given only for firm matches. Size is stated for part of the rows, as once, few or many counts, or as a class when the clone is expanded.

>TRBD2|TRBV7-6|few|TRBJ2-1
CASSLGAGTSGSVLVYNEQFF
TGTGCCAGCAGCTTAGGAGCCGGGACTAGCGGGAGTGTGTTGGTATACAATGAGCAGTTCTTC
>NA|TRBV7-2|NA|TRBJ1-2
CASSFRDGANYGYTF
TGTGCCAGCAGCTTCCGGGACGGAGCTAACTATGGCTACACCTTC
>TRBD2|TRBV28|NA|TRBJ2-3
CASSLWGTSGTDTQYF
TGTGCCAGCAGTTTATGGGGGACTAGCGGCACAGATACGCAGTATTTT
>TRBD1|TRBV27|few|TRBJ1-5
CASSLSPDRGQDQPQHF
TGTGCCAGCAGTTTATCGCCAGACAGGGGGCAGGATCAGCCCCAGCATTTT
>NA|TRBV3-1/TRBV3-2|NA|TRBJ1-1
CASSQIGHPNTEAFF
TGTGCCAGCAGCCAAATCGGACACCCGAACACTGAAGCTTTCTTT
>NA|TRBV7-2|NA|TRBJ1-2
CASSLEPGTNYGYTF
TGTGCCAGCAGCTTAGAACCGGGGACTAACTATGGCTACACCTTC
>NA|TRBV28|once|TRBJ1-1
CASSSGSANTEAFF
TGTGCCAGCAGTTCAGGGTCCGCGAACACTGAAGCTTTCTTT
>NA|TRBV5-1|NA|TRBJ2-2
CASSFMVANTGELFF
TGCGCCAGCAGCTTCATGGTGGCTAACACCGGGGAGCTGTTTTTT
>NA|TRBV10-3|NA|TRBJ2-3
CAISESSGSTDTQYF
TGTGCCATCAGTGAGTCGTCGGGGAGCACAGATACGCAGTATTTT
>NA|TRBV30|NA|TRBJ1-5
CACGLEGDSNQPQHF
TGTGCCTGTGGGTTGGAGGGCGATAGCAATCAGCCCCAGCATTTT
>NA|TRBV5-4|NA|TRBJ1-1
CASSSAGKAEAFF
TGTGCCAGCAGCTCCGCGGGGAAGGCTGAAGCTTTCTTT
>TRBD1|TRBV11-2|NA|TRBJ1-1
CASSLGQGGFAAEAFF
TGTGCCAGCAGCCTGGGACAGGGGGGGTTTGCGGCTGAAGCTTTCTTT
>TRBD1|TRBV11-2|NA|TRBJ2-7
CASSKGTGGYEQYF
TGTGCCAGCAGCAAGGGGACAGGGGGCTACGAGCAGTACTTC
>NA|TRBV7-9|few|TRBJ2-5
CASILGGQETQYF
TGTGCCAGCATATTAGGGGGGCAAGAGACCCAGTACTTC
>NA|TRBV27|once|TRBJ1-2
CASSPSGERGYTF
TGTGCCAGCAGTCCTTCGGGGGAGCGAGGCTACACCTTC
>TRBD1|TRBV7-8|NA|TRBJ2-7
CASSPRDRGTYEQYF
TGTGCCAGCAGCCCACGGGACAGGGGAACCTACGAGCAGTACTTC
>TRBD2|TRBV6-4|once|TRBJ2-1
CASTETSGRYNEQFF
TGTGCCAGCACCGAGACTAGCGGGCGGTACAATGAGCAGTTCTTC
>NA|TRBV27|NA|TRBJ1-1
CASSIQWSTEAFF
TGTGCCAGCAGCATACAGTGGTCCACTGAAGCTTTCTTT
>NA|TRBV3-1/TRBV3-2|NA|TRBJ2-7
CASSQVNKGAYEQYF
TGTGCCAGCAGCCAAGTTAACAAGGGCGCCTACGAGCAGTACTTC
>NA|TRBV4-1|NA|TRBJ1-1
CASSQPLRAGYSTEAFF
TGCGCCAGCAGCCAACCCTTGAGAGCCGGGTATAGTACTGAAGCTTTCTTT
>TRBD2|TRBV4-3|NA|TRBJ2-7
CASSQVAAGGSSYEQYF
TGCGCCAGCAGCCAAGTGGCGGCGGGAGGTAGCTCCTACGAGCAGTACTTC
>NA|TRBV2|few|TRBJ1-5
CASSANNQPQHF
TGTGCCAGCAGTGCCAACAATCAGCCCCAGCATTTT
>NA|TRBV19|NA|TRBJ2-1
CASSISSESYNEQFF
TGTGCCAGTAGTATATCTAGCGAATCTTACAATGAGCAGTTCTTC